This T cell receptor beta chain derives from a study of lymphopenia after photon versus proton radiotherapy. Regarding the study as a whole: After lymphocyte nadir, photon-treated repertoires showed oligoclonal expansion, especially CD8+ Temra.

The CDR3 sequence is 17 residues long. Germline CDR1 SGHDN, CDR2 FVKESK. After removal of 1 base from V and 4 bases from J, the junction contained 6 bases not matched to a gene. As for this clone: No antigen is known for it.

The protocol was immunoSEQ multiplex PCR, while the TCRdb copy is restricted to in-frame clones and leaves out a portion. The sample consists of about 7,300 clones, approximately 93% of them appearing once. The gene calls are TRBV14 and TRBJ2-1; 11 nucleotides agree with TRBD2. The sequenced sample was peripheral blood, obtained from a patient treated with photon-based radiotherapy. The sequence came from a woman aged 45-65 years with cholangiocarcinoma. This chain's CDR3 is CASSQGRLAGRYNEQFF. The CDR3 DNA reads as TGTGCCAGCAGCCAAGGAAGACTAGCGGGGCGGTACAATGAGCAGTTCTTC. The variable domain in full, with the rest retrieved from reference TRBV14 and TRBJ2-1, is EAGVTQFPSHSVIEKGQTVTLRCDPISGHDNLYWYRRVMGKEIKFLLHFVKESKQDESGMPNNRFLAERTGGTYSTLKVQPAELEDSGVYFCASSQGRLAGRYNEQFFGPGTRLTVL.